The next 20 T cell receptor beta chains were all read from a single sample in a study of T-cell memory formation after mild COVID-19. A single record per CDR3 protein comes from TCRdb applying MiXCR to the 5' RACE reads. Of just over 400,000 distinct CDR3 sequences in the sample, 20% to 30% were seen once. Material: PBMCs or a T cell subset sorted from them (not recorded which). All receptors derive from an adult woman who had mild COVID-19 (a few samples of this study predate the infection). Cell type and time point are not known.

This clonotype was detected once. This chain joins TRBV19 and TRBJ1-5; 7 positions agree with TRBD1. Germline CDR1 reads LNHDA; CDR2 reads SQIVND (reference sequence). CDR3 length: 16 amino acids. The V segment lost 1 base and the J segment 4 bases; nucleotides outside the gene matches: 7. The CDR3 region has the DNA TGTGCCAGTAGTATAGGCCGACAGGGATTGAATCAGCCCCAGCATTTT. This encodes CASSIGRQGLNQPQHF.

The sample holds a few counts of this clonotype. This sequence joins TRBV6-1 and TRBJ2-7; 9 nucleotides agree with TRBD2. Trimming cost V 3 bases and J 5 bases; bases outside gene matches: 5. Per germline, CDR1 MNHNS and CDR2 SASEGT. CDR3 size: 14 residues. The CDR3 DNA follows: TGTGCCAGCAGTGAGGTAGCGGGAGATCACGAGCAGTACTTC. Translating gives CASSEVAGDHEQYF.

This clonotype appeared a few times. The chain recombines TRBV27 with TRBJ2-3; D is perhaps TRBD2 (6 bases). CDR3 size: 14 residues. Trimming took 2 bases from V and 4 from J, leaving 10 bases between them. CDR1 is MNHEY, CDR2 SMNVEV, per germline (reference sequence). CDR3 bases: TGTGCCAGCAGTTTAAGGGTAGCGGCAGATACGCAGTATTTT. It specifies CASSLRVAADTQYF.

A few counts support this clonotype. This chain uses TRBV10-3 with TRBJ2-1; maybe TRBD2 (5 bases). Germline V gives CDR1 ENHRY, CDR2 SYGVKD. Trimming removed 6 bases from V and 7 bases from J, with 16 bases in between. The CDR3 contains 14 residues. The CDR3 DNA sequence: TGTGCCATCAGACCTACTATACTAGTAAATGAGCAGTTCTTC. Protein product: CAIRPTILVNEQFF.

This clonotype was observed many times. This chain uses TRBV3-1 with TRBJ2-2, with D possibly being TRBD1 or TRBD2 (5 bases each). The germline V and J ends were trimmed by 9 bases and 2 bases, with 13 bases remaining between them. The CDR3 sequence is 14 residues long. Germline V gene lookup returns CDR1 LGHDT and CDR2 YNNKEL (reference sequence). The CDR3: CASQRGVNTGELFF. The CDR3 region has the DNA TGTGCCAGTCAGCGAGGGGTCAACACCGGGGAGCTGTTTTTT.

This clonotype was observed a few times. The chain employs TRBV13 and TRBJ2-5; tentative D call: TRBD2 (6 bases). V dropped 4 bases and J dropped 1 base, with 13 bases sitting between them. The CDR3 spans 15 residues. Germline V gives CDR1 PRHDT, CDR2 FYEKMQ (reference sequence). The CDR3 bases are TGTGCCAGCAGCTCCCGACTAGACCTCCAAGAGACCCAGTACTTC. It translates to CASSSRLDLQETQYF.

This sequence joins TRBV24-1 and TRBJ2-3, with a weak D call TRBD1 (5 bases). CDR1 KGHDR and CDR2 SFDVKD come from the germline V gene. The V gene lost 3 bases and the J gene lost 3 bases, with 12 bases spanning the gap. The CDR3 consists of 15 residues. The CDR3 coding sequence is TGTGCCACCAGTGATGCCGGACCAGGGACAGATACGCAGTATTTT. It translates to CATSDAGPGTDTQYF.

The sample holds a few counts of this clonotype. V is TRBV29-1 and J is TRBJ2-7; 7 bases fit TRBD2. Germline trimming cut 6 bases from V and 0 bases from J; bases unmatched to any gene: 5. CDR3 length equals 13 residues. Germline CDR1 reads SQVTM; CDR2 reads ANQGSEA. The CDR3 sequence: CSVLAEDSYEQYF. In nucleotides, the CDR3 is TGCAGCGTCCTAGCGGAAGACTCCTACGAGCAGTACTTC.

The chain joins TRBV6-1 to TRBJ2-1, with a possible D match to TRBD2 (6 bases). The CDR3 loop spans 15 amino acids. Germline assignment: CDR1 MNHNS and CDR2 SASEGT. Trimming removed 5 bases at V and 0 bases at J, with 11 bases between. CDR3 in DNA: TGTGCCAGCAGTAATGGAGCGGGCTCCTACAATGAGCAGTTCTTC. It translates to CASSNGAGSYNEQFF.

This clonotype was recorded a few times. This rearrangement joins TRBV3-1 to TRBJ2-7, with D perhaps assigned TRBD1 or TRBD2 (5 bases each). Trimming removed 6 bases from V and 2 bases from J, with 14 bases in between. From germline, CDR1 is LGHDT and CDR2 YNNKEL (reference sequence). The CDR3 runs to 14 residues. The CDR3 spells CASRHGGSAYEQYF. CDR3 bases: TGTGCCAGCAGACATGGGGGATCTGCCTACGAGCAGTACTTC.

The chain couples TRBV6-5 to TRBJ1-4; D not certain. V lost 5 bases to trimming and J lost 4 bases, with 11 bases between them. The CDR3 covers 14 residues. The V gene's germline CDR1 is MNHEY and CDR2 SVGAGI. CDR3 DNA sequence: TGTGCCAGCAGTCCTGGACGGATTAATGAAAAACTGTTTTTT. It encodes CASSPGRINEKLFF.

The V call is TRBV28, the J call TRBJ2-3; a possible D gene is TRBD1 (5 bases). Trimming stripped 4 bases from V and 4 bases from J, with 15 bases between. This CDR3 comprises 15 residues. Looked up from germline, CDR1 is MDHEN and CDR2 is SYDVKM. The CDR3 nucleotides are TGTGCCAGCAGTTCGACAGCCAAGCCCCCAGATACGCAGTATTTT. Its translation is CASSSTAKPPDTQYF.

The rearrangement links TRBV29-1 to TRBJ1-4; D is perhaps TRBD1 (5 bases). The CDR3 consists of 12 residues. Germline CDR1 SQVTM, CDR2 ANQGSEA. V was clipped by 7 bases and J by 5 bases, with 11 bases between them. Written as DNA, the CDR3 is TGCAGCGCTGACGAGGGGAATGAAAAACTGTTTTTT. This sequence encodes CSADEGNEKLFF.

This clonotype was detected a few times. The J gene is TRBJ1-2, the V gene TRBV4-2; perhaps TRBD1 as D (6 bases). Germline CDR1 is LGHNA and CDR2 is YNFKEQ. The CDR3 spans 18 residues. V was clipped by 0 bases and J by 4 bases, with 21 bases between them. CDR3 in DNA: TGTGCCAGCAGCCAAGAACGCCTAGGGGGTGGGATTCTCTATGGCTACACCTTC. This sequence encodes CASSQERLGGGILYGYTF.

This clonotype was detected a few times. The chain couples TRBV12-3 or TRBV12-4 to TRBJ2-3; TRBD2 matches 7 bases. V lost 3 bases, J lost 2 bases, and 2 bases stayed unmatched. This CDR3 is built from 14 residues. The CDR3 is CASSFAGVTDTQYF. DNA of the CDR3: TGTGCCAGCAGTTTCGCGGGGGTCACAGATACGCAGTATTTT.

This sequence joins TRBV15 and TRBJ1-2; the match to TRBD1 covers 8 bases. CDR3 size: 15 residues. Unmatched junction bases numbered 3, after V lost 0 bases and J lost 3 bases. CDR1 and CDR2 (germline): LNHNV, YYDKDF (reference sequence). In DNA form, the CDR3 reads TGTGCCACCAGCAGAGACCAGGGGGCACACTATGGCTACACCTTC. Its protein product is CATSRDQGAHYGYTF.

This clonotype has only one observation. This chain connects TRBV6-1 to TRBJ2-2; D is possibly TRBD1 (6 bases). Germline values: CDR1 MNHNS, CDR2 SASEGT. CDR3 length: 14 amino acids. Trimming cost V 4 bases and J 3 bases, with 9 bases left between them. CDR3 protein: CASSGGPYTGELFF. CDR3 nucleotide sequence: TGTGCCAGCAGTGGGGGGCCCTACACCGGGGAGCTGTTTTTT.

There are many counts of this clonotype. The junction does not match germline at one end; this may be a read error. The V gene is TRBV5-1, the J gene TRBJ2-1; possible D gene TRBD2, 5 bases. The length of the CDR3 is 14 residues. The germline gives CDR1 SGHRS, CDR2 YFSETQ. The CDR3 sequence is CASSLAAGGNEQFF. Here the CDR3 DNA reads TGTGCCAGCAGCTTAGCCGCAGGAGGCAATGAGCAGTTCTTC.

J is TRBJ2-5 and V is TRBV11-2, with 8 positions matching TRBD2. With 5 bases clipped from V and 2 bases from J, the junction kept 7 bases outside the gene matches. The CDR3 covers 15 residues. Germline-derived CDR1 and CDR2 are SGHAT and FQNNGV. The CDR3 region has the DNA TGTGCCAGCAGCAGAGAGCGGGAGAGGCAAGAGACCCAGTACTTC. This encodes CASSRERERQETQYF.

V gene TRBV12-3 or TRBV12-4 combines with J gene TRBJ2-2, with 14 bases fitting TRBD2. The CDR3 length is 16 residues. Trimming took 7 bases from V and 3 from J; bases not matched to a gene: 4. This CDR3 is CASKRLAGGHTGELFF. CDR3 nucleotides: TGTGCCAGCAAGAGACTAGCGGGAGGGCACACCGGGGAGCTGTTTTTT.